The present T cell receptor beta chain was sequenced within a study of Ad26.COV2.S vaccination and SARS-CoV-2 variants. Trimming left V 1 base short and J 4 bases short, with 12 bases between. This CDR3 has 15 residues. The V gene's germline CDR1 is SGHTA and CDR2 FQGTGA. Specified treatment: some 20 received Ad26.COV2.S at low or high dose, single or two shots; 5 received placebo; per-sample allocation not given. Repertoires come from day 63 after the first vaccine or placebo injection. Only in-frame clones appear in the TCRdb table, and some are missing; sequencing was by immunoSEQ multiplex PCR. Found here are 350,000 to 550,000 clones, nearly 90% of them singletons; the top ten hold approximately 2.5%.

The sequence was collected from a person between 18 and 59 years old who received the Ad26.COV2.S COVID-19 vaccine or a placebo. The source material was peripheral blood, sampled in a trial of Ad26.COV2.S vaccine versus placebo. This chain uses TRBV7-3 with TRBJ2-3, with D perhaps being TRBD1 or TRBD2 (5 bases each). The CDR3 DNA sequence: TGTGCCAGCAGCTTAAGGCGTAGGGGAGCAGATACGCAGTATTTT. Translating gives CASSLRRRGADTQYF.